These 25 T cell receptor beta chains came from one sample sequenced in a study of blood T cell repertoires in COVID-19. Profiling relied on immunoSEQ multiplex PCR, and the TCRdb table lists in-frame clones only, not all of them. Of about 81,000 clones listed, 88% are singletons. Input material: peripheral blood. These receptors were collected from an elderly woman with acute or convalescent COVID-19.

The CDR3 nucleotides read TGTGCCAGCTCCGAGACAGGGGCGAACACTGAAGCTTTCTTT. Protein product: CASSETGANTEAFF. The V and J genes are TRBV6-1 and TRBJ1-1, with 8 bases aligning to TRBD1. V shed 8 bases and J 1 base; nucleotides not matched to a gene: 6. This CDR3 spans 14 amino acids. The germline V gene has CDR1 MNHNS and CDR2 SASEGT.

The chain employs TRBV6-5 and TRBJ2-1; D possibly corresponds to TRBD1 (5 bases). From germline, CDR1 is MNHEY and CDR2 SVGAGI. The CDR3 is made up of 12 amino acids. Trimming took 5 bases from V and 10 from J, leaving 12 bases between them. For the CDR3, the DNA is TGTGCCAGCAGTAGTCAGGGTGGGGAGCAGTTCTTC. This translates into CASSSQGGEQFF.

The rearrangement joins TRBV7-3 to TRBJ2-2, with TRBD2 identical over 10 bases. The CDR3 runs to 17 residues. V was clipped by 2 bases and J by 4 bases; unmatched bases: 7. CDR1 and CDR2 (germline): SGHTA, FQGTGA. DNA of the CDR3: TGTGCCAGCAGCTTATTAGCGGGGGGCTATACCACCGGGGAGCTGTTTTTT. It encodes CASSLLAGGYTTGELFF.

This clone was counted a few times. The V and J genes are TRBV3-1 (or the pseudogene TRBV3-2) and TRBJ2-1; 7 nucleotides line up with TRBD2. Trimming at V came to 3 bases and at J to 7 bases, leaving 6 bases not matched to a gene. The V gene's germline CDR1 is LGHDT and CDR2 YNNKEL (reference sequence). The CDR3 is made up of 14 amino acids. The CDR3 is CASSQPGGRNEQFF. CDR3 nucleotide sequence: TGTGCCAGCAGCCAGCCCGGGGGGAGGAATGAGCAGTTCTTC.

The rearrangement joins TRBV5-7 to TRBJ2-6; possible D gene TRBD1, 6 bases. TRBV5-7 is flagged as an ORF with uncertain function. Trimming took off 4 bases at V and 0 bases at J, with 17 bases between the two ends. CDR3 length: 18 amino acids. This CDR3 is CASSRSRGLPSGANVLTF. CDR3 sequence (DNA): TGTGCCAGCAGCCGCAGCAGGGGCCTCCCCTCTGGGGCCAACGTCCTGACTTTC.

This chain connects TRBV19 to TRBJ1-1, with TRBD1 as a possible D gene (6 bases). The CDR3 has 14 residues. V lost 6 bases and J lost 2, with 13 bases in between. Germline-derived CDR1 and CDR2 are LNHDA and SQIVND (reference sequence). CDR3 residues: CASRRQDQNTEAFF. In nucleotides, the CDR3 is TGTGCCAGTAGAAGACAGGACCAAAACACTGAAGCTTTCTTT.

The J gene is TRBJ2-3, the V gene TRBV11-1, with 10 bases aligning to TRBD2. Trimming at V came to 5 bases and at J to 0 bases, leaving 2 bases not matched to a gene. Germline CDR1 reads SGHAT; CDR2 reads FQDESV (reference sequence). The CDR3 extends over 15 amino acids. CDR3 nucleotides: TGTGCCAGCAGCAGGACTAGCGGAAGCACAGATACGCAGTATTTT. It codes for CASSRTSGSTDTQYF.

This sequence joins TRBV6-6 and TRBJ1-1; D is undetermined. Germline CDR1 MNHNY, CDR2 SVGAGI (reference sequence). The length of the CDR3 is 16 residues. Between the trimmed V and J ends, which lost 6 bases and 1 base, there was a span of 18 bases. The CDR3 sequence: CASSVPADIANTEAFF. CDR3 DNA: TGTGCCAGCAGCGTCCCCGCCGACATTGCGAACACTGAAGCTTTCTTT.

CDR3 DNA: TGCGCCAGCAGCTTGGTGGGACAGGGGGCGTCAGGCTACACCTTC. This translates into CASSLVGQGASGYTF. The chain combines TRBV5-1 with TRBJ1-2; 12 positions match TRBD1. The CDR3 covers 15 residues. The J segment lost 8 bases and the V segment lost 0 bases, leaving 5 bases of the junction unmatched. Germline CDR1 and CDR2: SGHRS and YFSETQ. Drawing the rest from reference TRBV5-1 and TRBJ1-2, the complete variable domain is KAGVTQTPRYLIKTRGQQVTLSCSPISGHRSVSWYQQTPGQGLQFLFEYFSETQRNKGNFPGRFSGRQFSNSRSEMNVSTLELGDSALYLCASSLVGQGASGYTFGSGTRLTVV.

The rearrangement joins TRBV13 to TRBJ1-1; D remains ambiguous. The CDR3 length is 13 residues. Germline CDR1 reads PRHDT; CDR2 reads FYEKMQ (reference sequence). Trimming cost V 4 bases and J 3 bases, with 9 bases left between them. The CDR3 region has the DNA TGTGCCAGCAGCTCCTCCCCTTACACTGAAGCTTTCTTT. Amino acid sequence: CASSSSPYTEAFF.

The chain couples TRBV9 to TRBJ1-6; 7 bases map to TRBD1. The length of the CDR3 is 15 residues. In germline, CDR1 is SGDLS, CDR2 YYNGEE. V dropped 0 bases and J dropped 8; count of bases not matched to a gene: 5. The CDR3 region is CASSVAWDRDSPLHF. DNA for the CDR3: TGTGCCAGCAGCGTAGCTTGGGACAGAGATTCACCCCTCCACTTT.

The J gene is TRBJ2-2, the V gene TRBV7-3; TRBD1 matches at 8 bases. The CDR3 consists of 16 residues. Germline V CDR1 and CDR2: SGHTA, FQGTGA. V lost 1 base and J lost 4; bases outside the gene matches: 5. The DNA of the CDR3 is TGTGCCAGCAGCTTAAGCAGGGGGCGGGGCACCGGGGAGCTGTTTTTT. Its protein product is CASSLSRGRGTGELFF.

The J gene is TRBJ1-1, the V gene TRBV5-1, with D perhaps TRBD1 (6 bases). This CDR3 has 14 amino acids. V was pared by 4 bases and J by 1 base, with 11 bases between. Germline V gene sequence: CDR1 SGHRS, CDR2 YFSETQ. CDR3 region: CASSRGQSNTEAFF. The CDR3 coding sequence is TGCGCCAGCAGCCGTGGACAGTCGAACACTGAAGCTTTCTTT.

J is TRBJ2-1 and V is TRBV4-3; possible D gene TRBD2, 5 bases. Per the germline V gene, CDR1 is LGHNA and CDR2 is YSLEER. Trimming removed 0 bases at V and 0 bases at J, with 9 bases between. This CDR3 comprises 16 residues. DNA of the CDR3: TGCGCCAGCAGCCAAGATGTCCGGGGCTCCTACAATGAGCAGTTCTTC. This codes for CASSQDVRGSYNEQFF.

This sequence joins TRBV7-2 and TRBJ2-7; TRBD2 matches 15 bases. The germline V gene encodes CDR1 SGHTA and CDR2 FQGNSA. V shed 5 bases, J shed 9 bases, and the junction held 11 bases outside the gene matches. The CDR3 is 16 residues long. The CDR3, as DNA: TGTGCCAGCAGCCGTGCCGGGACTAGCGGGGGGATGAGGCAGTACTTC. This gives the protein CASSRAGTSGGMRQYF. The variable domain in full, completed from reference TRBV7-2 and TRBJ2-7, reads GAGVSQSPSNKVTEKGKDVELRCDPISGHTALYWYRQSLGQGLEFLIYFQGNSAPDKSGLPSDRFSAERTGGSVSTLTIQRTQQEDSAVYLCASSRAGTSGGMRQYFGPGTRLTVT.

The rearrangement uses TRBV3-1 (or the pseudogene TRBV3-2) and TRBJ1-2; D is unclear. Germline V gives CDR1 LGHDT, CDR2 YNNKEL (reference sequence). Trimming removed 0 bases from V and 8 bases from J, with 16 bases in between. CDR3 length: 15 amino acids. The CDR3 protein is CASSQEIRQRGGYTF. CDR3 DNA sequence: TGTGCCAGCAGCCAAGAAATAAGGCAACGAGGGGGCTACACCTTC.

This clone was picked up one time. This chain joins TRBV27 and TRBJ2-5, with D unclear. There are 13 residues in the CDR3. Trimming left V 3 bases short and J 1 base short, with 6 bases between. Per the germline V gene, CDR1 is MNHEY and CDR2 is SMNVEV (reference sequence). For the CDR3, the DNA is TGTGCCAGCAGTTTGTACGGCCAAGAGACCCAGTACTTC. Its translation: CASSLYGQETQYF.

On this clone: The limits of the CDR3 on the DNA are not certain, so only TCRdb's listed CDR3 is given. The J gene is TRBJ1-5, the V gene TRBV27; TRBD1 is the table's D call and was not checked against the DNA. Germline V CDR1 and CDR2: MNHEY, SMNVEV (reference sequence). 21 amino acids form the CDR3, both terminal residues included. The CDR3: CASSSSTGTGRDPYSNQPQHF.

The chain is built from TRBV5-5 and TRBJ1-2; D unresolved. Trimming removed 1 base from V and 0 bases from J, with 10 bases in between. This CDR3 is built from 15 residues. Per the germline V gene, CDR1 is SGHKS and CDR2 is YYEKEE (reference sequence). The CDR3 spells CASSLFGSSNYGYTF. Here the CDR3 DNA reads TGTGCCAGCAGCTTGTTTGGGAGCTCTAACTATGGCTACACCTTC.

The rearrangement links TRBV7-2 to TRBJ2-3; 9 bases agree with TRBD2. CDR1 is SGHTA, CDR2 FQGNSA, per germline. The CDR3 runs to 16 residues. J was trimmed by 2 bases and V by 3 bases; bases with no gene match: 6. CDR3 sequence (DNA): TGTGCCAGCAGCTTTTCTCTAGCGGGGAACACAGATACGCAGTATTTT. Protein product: CASSFSLAGNTDTQYF.

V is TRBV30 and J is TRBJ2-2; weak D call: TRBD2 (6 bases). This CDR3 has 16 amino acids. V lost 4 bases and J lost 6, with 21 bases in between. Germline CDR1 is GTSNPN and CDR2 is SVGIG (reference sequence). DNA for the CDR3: TGTGCCTGGAATAAAAGGGCGGGAACTAGGGCCGGGGAGCTGTTTTTT. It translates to CAWNKRAGTRAGELFF.

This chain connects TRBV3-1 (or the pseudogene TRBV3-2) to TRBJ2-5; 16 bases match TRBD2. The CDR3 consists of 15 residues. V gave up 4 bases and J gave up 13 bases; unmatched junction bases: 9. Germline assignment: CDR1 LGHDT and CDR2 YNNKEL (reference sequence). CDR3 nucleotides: TGTGCCAGCAGCCTACCGGGACTAGCGGGAGGGGTACCGTACTTC. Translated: CASSLPGLAGGVPYF.

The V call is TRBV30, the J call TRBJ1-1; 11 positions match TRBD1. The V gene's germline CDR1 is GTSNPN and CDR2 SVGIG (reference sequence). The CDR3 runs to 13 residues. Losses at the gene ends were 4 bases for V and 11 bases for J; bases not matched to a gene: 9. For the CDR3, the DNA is TGTGCCTGGACCACGGACAGGGGGCAAAACGCTTTCTTT. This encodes CAWTTDRGQNAFF.

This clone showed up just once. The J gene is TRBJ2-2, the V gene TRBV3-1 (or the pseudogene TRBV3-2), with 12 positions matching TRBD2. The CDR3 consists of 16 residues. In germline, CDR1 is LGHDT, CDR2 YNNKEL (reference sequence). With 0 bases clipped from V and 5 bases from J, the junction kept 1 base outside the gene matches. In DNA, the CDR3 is TGTGCCAGCAGCCAAGAACTAGCGGGAGGAACCGGGGAGCTGTTTTTT. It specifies CASSQELAGGTGELFF.

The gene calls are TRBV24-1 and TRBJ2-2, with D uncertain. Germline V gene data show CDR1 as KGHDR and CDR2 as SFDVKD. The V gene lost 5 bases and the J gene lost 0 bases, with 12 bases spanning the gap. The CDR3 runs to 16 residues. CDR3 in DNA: TGTGCCACCAGTGGCGTAGACGGAGCGAACACCGGGGAGCTGTTTTTT. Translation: CATSGVDGANTGELFF.